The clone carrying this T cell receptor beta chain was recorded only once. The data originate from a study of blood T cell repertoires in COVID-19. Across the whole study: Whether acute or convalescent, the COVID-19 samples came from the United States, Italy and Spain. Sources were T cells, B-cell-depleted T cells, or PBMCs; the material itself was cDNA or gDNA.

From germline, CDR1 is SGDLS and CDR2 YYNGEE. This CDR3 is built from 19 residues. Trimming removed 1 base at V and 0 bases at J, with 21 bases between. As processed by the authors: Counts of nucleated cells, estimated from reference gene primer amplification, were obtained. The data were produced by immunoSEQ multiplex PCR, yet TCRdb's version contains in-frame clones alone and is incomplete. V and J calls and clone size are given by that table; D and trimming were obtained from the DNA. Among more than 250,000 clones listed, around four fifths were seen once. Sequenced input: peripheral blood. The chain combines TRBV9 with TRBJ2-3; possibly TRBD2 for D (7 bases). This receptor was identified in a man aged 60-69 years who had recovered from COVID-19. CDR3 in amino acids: CASSVSHSSAGASTDTQYF. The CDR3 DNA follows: TGTGCCAGCAGCGTATCCCACTCTTCTGCGGGGGCCAGCACAGATACGCAGTATTTT.